This T cell receptor beta chain is from a study of blood T cell repertoires in COVID-19. Study at large: From T cells, B-cell-depleted T cells, or PBMCs came the material, which was cDNA or gDNA.

Authors' data handling: By means of reference gene primer amplification, nucleated cell counts were estimated. Generated by immunoSEQ multiplex PCR, the TCRdb table keeps only in-frame clones and is missing some. The V and J calls and clone size were taken over from that table, and D and trimming were inferred from the DNA. The sample lists around 50,000 clones; around 76% were seen once. This clone was seen once. Sequencing was carried out using peripheral blood. This clonotype was sampled from an older woman with acute or convalescent COVID-19.

CDR3 in amino acids: CASSPVTGRGYTF. Written as DNA, the CDR3 is TGCGCCAGCAGCCCCGTGACAGGTAGGGGCTACACCTTC. The rearrangement joins TRBV4-3 to TRBJ1-2; the D gene is possibly TRBD1 (6 bases). From germline, CDR1 is LGHNA and CDR2 YSLEER. The V end lost 4 bases, the J end lost 8 bases, and 14 bases lay between the germline ends. This CDR3 is 13 amino acids long.